The clone carrying this T cell receptor beta chain was counted once. Its antigen is as yet unknown. The sample is drawn from a study of cytomegalovirus exposure and HLA in healthy donors. Study-wide results and limits: Analyzed later, association rates of TCRs varied across HLA loci, with DRB1 most and HLA-C fewest.

The trim removed 4 bases at V and 5 bases at J, leaving 8 bases unmatched. The germline V gene encodes CDR1 LNHDA and CDR2 SQIVND (reference sequence). The CDR3 loop spans 14 amino acids. Both 60 Vbeta primers and 13 Jbeta primers went into the PCR. Assay: immunoSEQ multiplex PCR; the TCRdb copy retains only in-frame clones and omits some. Here the sample spans under 200,000 clones, approximately 77% being singletons. The receptor was isolated from a male donor in good health and CMV-seropositive. The chain couples TRBV19 to TRBJ2-7, with 7 bases fitting TRBD2. Sequencing input: PBMCs. This CDR3 reads CASSKRYTSDEQYF. For the CDR3, the DNA is TGTGCCAGTAGTAAGCGCTATACTAGCGACGAGCAGTACTTC. The entire variable domain, with the rest obtained from reference TRBV19 and TRBJ2-7, is as follows: DGGITQSPKYLFRKEGQNVTLSCEQNLNHDAMYWYRQDPGQGLRLIYYSQIVNDFQKGDIAEGYSVSREKKESFPLTVTSAQKNPTAFYLCASSKRYTSDEQYFGPGTRLTVT.